The source of this T cell receptor beta chain is a study of blood T cells in healthy people across ages. A second about 7 to 12 cycle PCR used barcoded and J-beta primers. TCRdb re-called the 5' RACE reads through MiXCR, storing one row per CDR3 protein. Here the sample spans some 1,000,000 distinct CDR3 sequences, approximately 25% being singletons. The CDR3 loop spans 13 amino acids. Germline V gene lookup returns CDR1 SGHTA and CDR2 FQGNSA. The V end lost 2 bases, the J end lost 5 bases, and 7 bases lay between the germline ends. About 9.9 milliliters of peripheral blood were drawn from each donor. These same data were also listed under a study on T cells of mothers and their children. That work states: The second PCR used the M1S primer, and this primer added sample barcodes and 2-4 random nucleotides. Microchimeric T cell clones that persisted were not detected.

V usage is TRBV7-2 and J usage is TRBJ2-4; unclear D gene. Specimen: blood. The receptor was derived from a girl aged 2 to 9 in good health. CDR3 region: CASSLMSENIQYF. The CDR3 nucleotides are TGTGCCAGCAGCTTAATGTCCGAAAACATTCAGTACTTC. Full variable domain (missing parts from reference TRBV7-2 and TRBJ2-4): GAGVSQSPSNKVTEKGKDVELRCDPISGHTALYWYRQSLGQGLEFLIYFQGNSAPDKSGLPSDRFSAERTGGSVSTLTIQRTQQEDSAVYLCASSLMSENIQYFGAGTRLSVL.